The rows below give T cell receptor beta chains drawn from one sample of a study of PD-1 blockade in classical Hodgkin lymphoma. Here immunoSEQ multiplex PCR was the method, and the copy in TCRdb shows in-frame clones only, minus some. The sample holds around 11,000 clones; around 70% are singletons and the top ten take around 3.2%. The input for sequencing was CD4+ T cells from blood, taken before the fourth cycle of nivolumab. These TCRs come from a human donor with classical Hodgkin lymphoma. CDR3s include the opening cysteine and the closing phenylalanine or tryptophan. The D gene is left open where the match is weak. Not all rows give a size; the values are once, few, many and, for expanded clones, a class.

TGTGCCTGGAGCGCGACAGGGGGGGCTTTCTTT	CAWSATGGAFF	TRBD1	TRBJ1-1	TRBV30	NA
TGTGCCAGCAGCTCGACCGGGACAAGGATGAGCGAGCAGTACTTC	CASSSTGTRMSEQYF	NA	TRBJ2-7	TRBV11-1	NA
TGTGCCAGCAGTCCCTCCGGGCTACAGGGGGTACAGACTGAAGCTTTCTTT	CASSPSGLQGVQTEAFF	TRBD1	TRBJ1-1	TRBV27	NA
TGTGCCATCAGCGTCGGCGCCGGGGAGCTGTTTTTT	CAISVGAGELFF	NA	TRBJ2-2	TRBV10-3	few
TGTGCCAGCAGCTTACCCGGACAGGGGTACACAGATACGCAGTATTTT	CASSLPGQGYTDTQYF	TRBD1	TRBJ2-3	TRBV5-6	NA
TGTGCCAGCAGCTTGTGGAGGGGAGACAACTATGGCTACACCTTC	CASSLWRGDNYGYTF	NA	TRBJ1-2	TRBV5-4	NA
TGTGCCATCAGTGAGTCTGCGGGAGGTGGCGAGCAGTACTTC	CAISESAGGGEQYF	TRBD2	TRBJ2-7	TRBV10-3	NA
TGTGCCAGCAGCACGACTAGCGGCACAGATACGCAGTATTTT	CASSTTSGTDTQYF	TRBD2	TRBJ2-3	TRBV7-2	NA
TGCGCCAGCAGCTTGTCTGGGACCGGATCCAATGAGCAGTTCTTC	CASSLSGTGSNEQFF	NA	TRBJ2-1	TRBV5-1	NA
TGTGCCAGCAGCTTAGCGGGAGCGGGAGGCTCCATAGGGGGTCAGTACTTC	CASSLAGAGGSIGGQYF	TRBD2	TRBJ2-4	TRBV7-2	NA
TGTGCCAGCAGCCTCGGGAGGGCCTCTACCGGGGAGCTGTTTTTT	CASSLGRASTGELFF	TRBD2	TRBJ2-2	TRBV11-2	NA
TGTGCCTGGAGTGTCATCAGAGGAGAGGCTGGCTACACCTTC	CAWSVIRGEAGYTF	NA	TRBJ1-2	TRBV30	NA
TGCGCCAGCAGTGAGTCATCAGCTCACCCCTACGAGCAGTACTTC	CASSESSAHPYEQYF	NA	TRBJ2-7	TRBV10-2	NA
TGCGCCAGCAGCTTGGAGGACAGCCGTAACTACGAGCAGTACTTC	CASSLEDSRNYEQYF	NA	TRBJ2-7	TRBV5-1	NA
TGTGCCACCAGCACCCGACAGGGCCCCAATCAGCCCCAGCATTTT	CATSTRQGPNQPQHF	TRBD1	TRBJ1-5	TRBV15	few
TGTGCCAGCAGCCGCCGCGGAGGACTTAGCACAGATACGCAGTATTTT	CASSRRGGLSTDTQYF	NA	TRBJ2-3	TRBV7-9	once
TGTGCCAGCAGCCTCCGGGACCGCTCCTATGGCTACACCTTC	CASSLRDRSYGYTF	NA	TRBJ1-2	TRBV5-4	NA
TGTGCCAGCAGTTACAGCATTCTCTATGGCTACACCTTC	CASSYSILYGYTF	NA	TRBJ1-2	TRBV28	NA
TGTGCCAGCAGACAGTCCTCATATGGCTACACCTTC	CASRQSSYGYTF	NA	TRBJ1-2	TRBV6-1	few
TGCGCCAGCAGCTTGGATCTTGTCGGGGCAAGCTCCTACGAGCAGTACTTC	CASSLDLVGASSYEQYF	NA	TRBJ2-7	TRBV5-1	few
TGTGCCAGCAGCTTACCAGTACGGACAGGGGACGGCTACACCTTC	CASSLPVRTGDGYTF	TRBD1	TRBJ1-2	TRBV7-9	large
TGTGCCAGTAGTACGCGGACTAGCGGGAGGTCGAACACCGGGGAGCTGTTTTTT	CASSTRTSGRSNTGELFF	TRBD2	TRBJ2-2	TRBV19	NA
TGTGCCAGCAGCTTATCGGGGGTGGTCACCGGGGAGCTGTTTTTT	CASSLSGVVTGELFF	NA	TRBJ2-2	TRBV11-1	once
TGTGCCAGCAGCCGGACAGAGCCCTACGAGCAGTACTTC	CASSRTEPYEQYF	NA	TRBJ2-7	TRBV7-9	NA
TGTGCCAGCAGTTACACAGGGTCGTATTCACCCCTCCACTTT	CASSYTGSYSPLHF	NA	TRBJ1-6	TRBV6-5	NA
TGTGCCAGCAGCGTAGGAAGGCTAGCGGGCAGCACAGATACGCAGTATTTT	CASSVGRLAGSTDTQYF	TRBD2	TRBJ2-3	TRBV9	NA
TGTGCCAGCAGCTTACAGGGGGCATATTCACCCCTCCACTTT	CASSLQGAYSPLHF	TRBD1	TRBJ1-6	TRBV7-9	few
TGCGCCAGCAGCTACAGTGGGCTCAACTTTTTT	CASSYSGLNFF	NA	TRBJ1-1	TRBV4-1	few
TGTGCCAGCAGCTTGGGTTGGGCCGGGGAGCTGTTTTTT	CASSLGWAGELFF	NA	TRBJ2-2	TRBV5-4	NA
TGTGCCAGCAGCTCTGGACTCGGGGGCCCCCAAGAGACCCAGTACTTC	CASSSGLGGPQETQYF	NA	TRBJ2-5	TRBV5-5	NA
TGCGCCAGCAGCCTAGCGGGACTCGAGCAGTACTTC	CASSLAGLEQYF	TRBD2	TRBJ2-7	TRBV5-1	once
TGTGCCAGCAGATACGGCCAGAGCTCCTACAATGAGCAGTTCTTC	CASRYGQSSYNEQFF	NA	TRBJ2-1	TRBV2	NA
TGTGCCAGCAGCGCGGACCCCGGGTCAATCACTGAAGCTTTCTTT	CASSADPGSITEAFF	NA	TRBJ1-1	TRBV11-1	NA
TGTGCCAGCAGCTTGCCGCGAAAAACTGGCAATGAGCAGTTCTTC	CASSLPRKTGNEQFF	NA	TRBJ2-1	TRBV5-6	NA
TGTGCCAGCAGCGTAGCTGCACAGGGGTCGTCCTACGAGCAGTACTTC	CASSVAAQGSSYEQYF	TRBD1	TRBJ2-7	TRBV9	NA
TGTGCCAGCAAACTAGCGGGAGGATTGAGGACAGATACGCAGTATTTT	CASKLAGGLRTDTQYF	TRBD2	TRBJ2-3	TRBV5-4	NA
TGCAGCGCCGCTAGCGGGAGGGCCGGTGAGCAGTTCTTC	CSAASGRAGEQFF	TRBD2	TRBJ2-1	TRBV29-1	NA
TGTGCCAGCAGCTTAAGGGACAGCATGAACACTGAAGCTTTCTTT	CASSLRDSMNTEAFF	TRBD1	TRBJ1-1	TRBV11-3	NA
TGTGCCAGCTCACCCTCCGGACAGCATAATTCACCCCTCCACTTT	CASSPSGQHNSPLHF	NA	TRBJ1-6	TRBV18	NA
TGCGCCAGCAGCTCCGGACAGGGTTACACAGATACGCAGTATTTT	CASSSGQGYTDTQYF	TRBD1	TRBJ2-3	TRBV5-1	NA
TGTGCCAGCAGCCACAGGGATACCCGGGAGACCCAGTACTTC	CASSHRDTRETQYF	NA	TRBJ2-5	TRBV6-5	NA
TGTGCCAGCAGTTTAGGAAAATCGCTCACTGAAGCTTTCTTT	CASSLGKSLTEAFF	NA	TRBJ1-1	TRBV27	NA
TGCAGCGTTAAACAGGGTTTCTACAATGAGCAGTTCTTC	CSVKQGFYNEQFF	NA	TRBJ2-1	TRBV29-1	NA
TGTGCCAGTAGGGGGGACAGACTGAACACTGAAGCTTTCTTT	CASRGDRLNTEAFF	TRBD1	TRBJ1-1	TRBV19	NA
TGTGCCAGTAGTCTATACCAGGGGGCGGTGGTTTCCTACAATGAGCAGTTCTTC	CASSLYQGAVVSYNEQFF	TRBD1	TRBJ2-1	TRBV19	NA
TGTGCCAGCAGCCCGAGGGCTAGCGGGAACTCCTACAATGAGCAGTTCTTC	CASSPRASGNSYNEQFF	TRBD2	TRBJ2-1	TRBV4-2	NA
TGTGCCAGCAGCGTAGGTAATAGCGGAGGCCAAGAGACCCAGTACTTC	CASSVGNSGGQETQYF	NA	TRBJ2-5	TRBV9	NA
TGTGCCAGCAGACCAGGGGGCTCTTACACTGAAGCTTTCTTT	CASRPGGSYTEAFF	TRBD1	TRBJ1-1	TRBV9	NA
TGTGCCATCAGGGATAGCGTACAGGGAATGGAGCAAAGGTCGACCTTC	CAIRDSVQGMEQRSTF	NA	TRBJ1-2	TRBV10-3	NA
TGTGCCAGCAGTGAACCGGGGGGTAGCGGGAGGGAGACCCAGTACTTC	CASSEPGGSGRETQYF	TRBD2	TRBJ2-5	TRBV6-1	NA